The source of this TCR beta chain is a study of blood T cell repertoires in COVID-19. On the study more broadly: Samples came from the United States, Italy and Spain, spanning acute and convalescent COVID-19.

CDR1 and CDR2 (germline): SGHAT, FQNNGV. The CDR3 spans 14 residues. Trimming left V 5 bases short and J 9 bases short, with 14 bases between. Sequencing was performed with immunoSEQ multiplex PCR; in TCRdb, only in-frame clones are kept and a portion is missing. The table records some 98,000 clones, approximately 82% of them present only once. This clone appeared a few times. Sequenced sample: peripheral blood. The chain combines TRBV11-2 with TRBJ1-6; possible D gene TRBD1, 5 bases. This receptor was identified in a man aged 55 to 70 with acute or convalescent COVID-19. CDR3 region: CASSPRGGGSPLHF. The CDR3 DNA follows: TGTGCCAGCAGCCCACGTGGGGGGGGTTCACCCCTCCACTTT.